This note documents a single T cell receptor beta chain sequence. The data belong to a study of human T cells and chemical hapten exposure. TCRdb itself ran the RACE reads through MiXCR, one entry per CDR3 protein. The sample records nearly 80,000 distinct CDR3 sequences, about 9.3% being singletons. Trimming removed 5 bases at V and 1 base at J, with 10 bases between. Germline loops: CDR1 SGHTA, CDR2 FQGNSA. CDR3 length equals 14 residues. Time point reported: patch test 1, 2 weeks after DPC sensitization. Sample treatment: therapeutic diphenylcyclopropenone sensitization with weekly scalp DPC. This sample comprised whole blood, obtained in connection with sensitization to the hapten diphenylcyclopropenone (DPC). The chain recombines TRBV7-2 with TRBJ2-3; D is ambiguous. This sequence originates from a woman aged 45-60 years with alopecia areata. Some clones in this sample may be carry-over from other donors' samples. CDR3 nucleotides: TGTGCCAGCAGCCCTCTCCCTCGCACAGATACGCAGTATTTT. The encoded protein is CASSPLPRTDTQYF.